One and the same sample provided the 6 T cell receptor beta chains below, sequenced in a study of regulatory T cells in long-lasting Graves disease. The time point: newly diagnosed GD, antithyroid drugs for less than 3 months. Scientists built the TCR library using RNA that was extracted from PBMCs. Through Arm-PCR of CDR3 regions and iRepertoire HTBI primers, TCR beta libraries were built. TCRdb ran MiXCR on the multiplex PCR reads and lists one entry per CDR3 protein. The repertoire holds about 620,000 distinct CDR3 sequences, with under 20% as singletons. These data also formed part of another study, on T cells in Graves' hyperthyroidism and ophthalmopathy.

The sample here was peripheral blood mononuclear cells (PBMCs), taken at new diagnosis, from a patient treated with antithyroid drugs. All receptors come from a woman in her 30s with Graves disease.

The chain joins TRBV19 to TRBJ2-3, with D perhaps matching TRBD1 or TRBD2 (5 bases each). Trimming pared 1 base from V and 1 base from J, leaving 9 bases between. The CDR3 length is 15 residues. Germline values: CDR1 LNHDA, CDR2 SQIVND (reference sequence). CDR3 residues: CASSIVGAGTDTQYF. In DNA form, the CDR3 reads TGTGCCAGTAGTATAGTCGGGGCCGGCACAGATACGCAGTATTTT.

This clonotype was seen a few times. The chain recombines TRBV19 with TRBJ2-2, with D possibly TRBD2 on 5 matching bases. Trimming cost V 1 base and J 6 bases, with 12 bases left between them. The CDR3 length is 15 residues. Germline assignment: CDR1 LNHDA and CDR2 SQIVND (reference sequence). CDR3 bases: TGTGCCAGTAGTATAGGTTTCGGAGGATCCGGGGAGCTGTTTTTT. Its translation: CASSIGFGGSGELFF.

This clonotype was observed at least ten times. CDR3 coding DNA: TGTGCCAGCTCAAATGGGCCCGTCTATGGCTACACCTTC. Residues: CASSNGPVYGYTF. V is TRBV12-3 or TRBV12-4 and J is TRBJ1-2; D is unresolved. This CDR3 spans 13 amino acids. V was pared by 8 bases and J by 4 bases, with 14 bases between.

This clonotype was detected only a few times. The V and J genes are TRBV20-1 and TRBJ2-2; 12 nucleotides agree with TRBD2. Germline-derived CDR1 and CDR2 are DFQATT and SNEGSKA (reference sequence). Trimming removed 3 bases from V and 6 bases from J; junction bases left unmatched: 5. The CDR3 is 15 amino acids. The CDR3 bases are TGCAGTGCTAGGCCTAGCGGGAGGGGCGCCGGGGAGCTGTTTTTT. As protein: CSARPSGRGAGELFF.

The table lists this clonotype with many counts. This chain connects TRBV12-3 or TRBV12-4 to TRBJ1-2; 8 bases match TRBD1. J was trimmed by 8 bases and V by 7 bases; bases with no gene match: 6. There are 12 residues in the CDR3. The chain's CDR3 is CASTEQGGGYTF. The CDR3 DNA follows: TGTGCCAGCACTGAACAGGGGGGCGGCTACACCTTC.

V usage is TRBV3-1 and J usage is TRBJ1-1, with D unclear. Trimming shortened V by 3 bases and J by 0 bases, and 8 bases separated the two germline ends. The germline V gene has CDR1 LGHDT and CDR2 YNNKEL (reference sequence). CDR3 length equals 14 residues. CDR3 nucleotide sequence: TGTGCCAGCAGCCAGAAGCGCCTGAACACTGAAGCTTTCTTT. Its protein product is CASSQKRLNTEAFF.